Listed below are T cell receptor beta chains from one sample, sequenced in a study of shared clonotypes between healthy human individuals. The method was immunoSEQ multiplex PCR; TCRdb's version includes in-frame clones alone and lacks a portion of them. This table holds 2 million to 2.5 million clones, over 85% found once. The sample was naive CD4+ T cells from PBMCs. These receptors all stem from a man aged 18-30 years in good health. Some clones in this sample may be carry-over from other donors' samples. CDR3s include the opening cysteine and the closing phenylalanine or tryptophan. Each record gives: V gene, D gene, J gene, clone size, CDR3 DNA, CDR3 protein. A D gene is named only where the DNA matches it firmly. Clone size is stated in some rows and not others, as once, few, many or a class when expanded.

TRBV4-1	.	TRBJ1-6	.	TGCGCCAGCAGCCAATTTACAGGCTCAACCCTCCACTTT	CASSQFTGSTLHF
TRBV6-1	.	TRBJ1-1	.	TGTGCCAGCAGTTATACAGGGCCGGTCACTGAAGCTTTCTTT	CASSYTGPVTEAFF
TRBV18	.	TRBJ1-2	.	TGTGCCAGCTCACCACCTATTAGGGCAGCTAACTATGGCTACACCTTC	CASSPPIRAANYGYTF
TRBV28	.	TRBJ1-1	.	TGTGCCAGCGGGTGGGGACCCCAACAAGGGAACACTGAAGCTTTCTTT	CASGWGPQQGNTEAFF
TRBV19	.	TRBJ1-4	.	TGTGCCAGTAGTATCCCCCGCGCAGAAAAACTGTTTTTT	CASSIPRAEKLFF
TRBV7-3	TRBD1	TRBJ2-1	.	TGTGCCAGCAGCTTCGGACAGGGGTTGGATGAGCAGTTCTTC	CASSFGQGLDEQFF
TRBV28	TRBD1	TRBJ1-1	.	TGTGCCAGCACTGGGACAGGGGAGAACACTGAAGCTTTCTTT	CASTGTGENTEAFF
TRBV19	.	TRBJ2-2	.	TGTGCCAGTAGTGCCAGGTCGAACACCGGGGAGCTGTTTTTT	CASSARSNTGELFF
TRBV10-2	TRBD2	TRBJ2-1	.	TGCGCCAGCAGTGACCCGGGAGGTACCGGGAATGAGCAGTTCTTC	CASSDPGGTGNEQFF
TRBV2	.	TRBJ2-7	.	TGTGCCAGCAGTGAAGGGGGAGTGGGGGAGCAGTACTTC	CASSEGGVGEQYF
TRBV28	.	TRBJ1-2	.	TGTGCCAGTAAAGAGACAGCTGGCTACAAAGACCTGCGCTATGGCTACACCTTC	CASKETAGYKDLRYGYTF
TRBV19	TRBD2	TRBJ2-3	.	TGTGCCAGTAGTTTCGGTCTAGCGGGAATCACAGATACGCAGTATTTT	CASSFGLAGITDTQYF
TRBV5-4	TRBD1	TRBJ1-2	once	TGTGCCAGCAGCCGGGACAGCTACTATGGCTACACCTTC	CASSRDSYYGYTF
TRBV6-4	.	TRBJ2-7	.	TGTGCCAGCAGGGGAGGCGGCGGGGCCTACGAGCAGTACTTC	CASRGGGGAYEQYF
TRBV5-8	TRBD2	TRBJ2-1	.	TGTGCCAGCAGCTTGTATCGGAGCGGGGGATGGAATGAGCAGTTCTTC	CASSLYRSGGWNEQFF
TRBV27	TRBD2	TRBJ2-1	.	TGTGCCAGCAGTTTTAGCGGGAAGAACAATGAGCAGTTCTTC	CASSFSGKNNEQFF
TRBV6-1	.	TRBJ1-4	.	TGTGCCAGCAGTGGTCAGGGTGCCGGCGAAAAACTGTTTTTT	CASSGQGAGEKLFF
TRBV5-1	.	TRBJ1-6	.	TGCGCCAGCAGCGCTGCGGGCATGGGGGCTTATTCACCCCTCCACTTT	CASSAAGMGAYSPLHF
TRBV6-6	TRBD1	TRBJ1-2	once	TGTGCCAGCAGTTACGGGGACAGGGGAAGTGGCTACACCTTC	CASSYGDRGSGYTF
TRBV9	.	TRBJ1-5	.	TGTGCCAGCAGCGTAGCCCCCAATCCCGATCAGCCCCAGCATTTT	CASSVAPNPDQPQHF
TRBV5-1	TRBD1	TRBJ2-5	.	TGCGCCAGCAGCTTGTTAGGGGGCGAAGAGACCCAGTACTTC	CASSLLGGEETQYF
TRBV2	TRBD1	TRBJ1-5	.	TGTGCCAGCAGTGATGAGGGGACAGCGAATCAGCCCCAGCATTTT	CASSDEGTANQPQHF
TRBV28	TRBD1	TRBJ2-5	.	TGTGCCAGCAGATCCCCCGCCAGGGGGCCTGAGACCCAGTACTTC	CASRSPARGPETQYF
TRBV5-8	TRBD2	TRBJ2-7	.	TGTGCCAGCAGCTTCGGGTCGGGAGGGGGAGGCTACGAGCAGTACTTC	CASSFGSGGGGYEQYF
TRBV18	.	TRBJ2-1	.	TGTGCCAGCTCACCTCAGCAGGGAAGGGGAGTATCCTACAATGAGCAGTTCTTC	CASSPQQGRGVSYNEQFF
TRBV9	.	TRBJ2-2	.	TGTGCCAGCAGCCCGGGGACGTCCACCGGGGAGCTGTTTTTT	CASSPGTSTGELFF
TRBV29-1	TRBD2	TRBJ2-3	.	TGCAGCGTCGACAAAACTAGCGGAACAGATACGCAGTATTTT	CSVDKTSGTDTQYF
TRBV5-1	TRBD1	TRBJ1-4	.	TGCGCCAGCAGCTTGGCAGGGGGCGAAGAAAAACTGTTTTTT	CASSLAGGEEKLFF
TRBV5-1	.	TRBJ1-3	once	TGCGCCAGCAGCTTGGAAGGGGTTTATTCTGGAAACACCATATATTTT	CASSLEGVYSGNTIYF
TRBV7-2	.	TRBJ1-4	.	TGTGCCAGCAGCTCCGAAAGAACAGGTCCTTCCCGGGGGCAACTGTTTTTT	CASSSERTGPSRGQLFF
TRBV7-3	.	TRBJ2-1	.	TGTGCCAGCAGCACCGGGACCTCTAACAATGAGCAGTTCTTC	CASSTGTSNNEQFF
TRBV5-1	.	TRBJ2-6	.	TGCGCCAGCAGCTTGCTGGGCTCTGGGGCCAACGTCCTGACTTTC	CASSLLGSGANVLTF
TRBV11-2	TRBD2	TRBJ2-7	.	TGTGCCAGCAGGCAACTAGCGGGAGGTGTCTCGAGTGGCGAGCAGTACTTC	CASRQLAGGVSSGEQYF
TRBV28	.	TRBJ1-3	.	TGTGCCAGCAGTTTAGCCCTGTCTGGAAACACCATATATTTT	CASSLALSGNTIYF
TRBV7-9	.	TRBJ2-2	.	TGTGCCAGCAGCCCTACCAGGGGCAGGGACACCGGGGAGCTGTTTTTT	CASSPTRGRDTGELFF
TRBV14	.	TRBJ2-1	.	TGTGCCAGCAGCCAAGATCTGACGCTTGAGCAGTTCTTC	CASSQDLTLEQFF
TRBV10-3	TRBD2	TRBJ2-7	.	TGTGCCCTTAAGGAGGGCGGGAGCTCCTACGAGCAGTACTTC	CALKEGGSSYEQYF
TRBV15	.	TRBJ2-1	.	TGTGCCACCAGCAGAGGGACCCCTGGGGCCTCCTACAATGAGCAGTTCTTC	CATSRGTPGASYNEQFF
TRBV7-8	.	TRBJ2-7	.	TGTGCCAGCAGCTTAATTCGTTACGAGCAGTACTTC	CASSLIRYEQYF
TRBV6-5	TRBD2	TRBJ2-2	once	TGTGCCAGCAGTTACTCTTTGGCTAGCGGGAGGTCGGAGCTGTTTTTT	CASSYSLASGRSELFF
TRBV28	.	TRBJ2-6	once	TGTGCCAGCAGCTCCGGAGGGCTAGATGGGGCCAACGTCCTGACTTTC	CASSSGGLDGANVLTF
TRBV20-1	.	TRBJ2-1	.	TGCAGTGCTACCCGGGAGGAGCAGTTCTTC	CSATREEQFF
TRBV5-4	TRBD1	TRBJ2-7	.	TGTGCCAGCAGCTTTAGCCGGGACAGGGGGAATTACGAGCAGTACTTC	CASSFSRDRGNYEQYF